This T cell receptor (beta chain) was captured in a study of cytomegalovirus exposure and HLA in healthy donors. Profiled with immunoSEQ multiplex PCR; TCRdb holds only in-frame clones, not every one. The repertoire holds 70,000 to 85,000 clones, approximately 94% seen once, with about 2.1% in the top ten. The CDR3 is made up of 11 amino acids. V lost 7 bases, J lost 6 bases, and 13 bases lay in between. Germline V gives CDR1 SQVTM, CDR2 ANQGSEA. The material sequenced was PBMCs. The TCR originated in a woman aged 18 to 35 in good health and CMV-seropositive. This chain connects TRBV29-1 to TRBJ2-7; a weak D match, TRBD2 (5 bases). The CDR3 DNA is TGCAGCGCCGGGCCGGCGGGCGAGCAGTACTTC. It translates to CSAGPAGEQYF.